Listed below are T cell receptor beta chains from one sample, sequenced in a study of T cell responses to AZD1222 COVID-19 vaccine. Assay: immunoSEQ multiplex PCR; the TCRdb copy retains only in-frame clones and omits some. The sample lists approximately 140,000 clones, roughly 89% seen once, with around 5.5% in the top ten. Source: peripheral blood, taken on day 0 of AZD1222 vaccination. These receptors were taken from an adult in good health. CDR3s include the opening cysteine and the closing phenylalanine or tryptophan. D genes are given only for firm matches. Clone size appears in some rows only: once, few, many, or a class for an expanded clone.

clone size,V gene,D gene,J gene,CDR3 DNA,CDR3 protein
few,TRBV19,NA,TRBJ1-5,TGTGCCAGTAGTATAGTTAGAGGGTTCGATCAGCCCCAGCATTTT,CASSIVRGFDQPQHF
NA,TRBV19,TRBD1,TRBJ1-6,TGTGCCAGTAGTACCCGGGACAGCCTTCATTCACCCCTCCACTTT,CASSTRDSLHSPLHF
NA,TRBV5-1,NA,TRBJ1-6,TGCGCCAGCAGCTTGGAACAATCCTATAATTCACCCCTCCACTTT,CASSLEQSYNSPLHF
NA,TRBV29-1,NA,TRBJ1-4,TGCAGCGTTGAAGGAGGTGAAAAACTGTTTTTT,CSVEGGEKLFF
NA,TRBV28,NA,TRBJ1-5,TGTGCCAGCAGTTTGTATGGGGGGACCACCCAGCCCCAGCATTTT,CASSLYGGTTQPQHF
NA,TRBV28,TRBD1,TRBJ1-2,TGTGCCAGCAGAACAGGGGGCGAATATGGCTACACCTTC,CASRTGGEYGYTF
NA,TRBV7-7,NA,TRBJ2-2,TGTGCTAGCAGCTTAGGGGCTAGCGCGAACACCGGGGAGCTGTTTTTT,CASSLGASANTGELFF
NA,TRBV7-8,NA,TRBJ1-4,TGTGCCAGCAGCTCGGAGGGGGGGCGAGTTCTGTTTTTT,CASSSEGGRVLFF
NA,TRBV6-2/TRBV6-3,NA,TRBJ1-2,TGTGCCAGCACCCCGGCCGGTGGCTATGGCTACACCTTC,CASTPAGGYGYTF
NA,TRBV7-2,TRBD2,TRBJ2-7,TGTGCCAGCAGCCCTGTAGCGGGGCTCTACGAGCAGTACTTC,CASSPVAGLYEQYF
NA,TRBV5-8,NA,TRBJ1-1,TGTGCCAGCAGCTTGTTACTCCCCCCAAGAGAAACTGAAGCTTTCTTT,CASSLLLPPRETEAFF
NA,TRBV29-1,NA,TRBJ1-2,TGCAGCGTTCCCAGGGAGCGAGGCTACACCTTC,CSVPRERGYTF
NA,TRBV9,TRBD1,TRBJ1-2,TGTGCCAGCACATCTGGGACAGGGGGTGGCTACACCTTC,CASTSGTGGGYTF
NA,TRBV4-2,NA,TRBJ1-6,TGTGCCAGCAGCCAAGATAAGCAGGGTAGACCCCTCCACTTT,CASSQDKQGRPLHF
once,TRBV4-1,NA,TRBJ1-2,TGCGCCAGCAGCACCGAGGCAGGCACCGGCTACACCTTC,CASSTEAGTGYTF
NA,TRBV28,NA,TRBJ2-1,TGTGCCAGCAGTACCCCAGAGGGGGGTATTAATGAGCAGTTCTTC,CASSTPEGGINEQFF
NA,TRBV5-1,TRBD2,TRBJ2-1,TGCGCCAGCAGCCCTACTAGCGGGGTTAGAAATGAGCAGTTCTTC,CASSPTSGVRNEQFF
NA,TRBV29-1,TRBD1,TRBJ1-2,TGCAGCGTCTACATGATGAAGACAGGGGGCGGTGGCTACACCTTC,CSVYMMKTGGGGYTF
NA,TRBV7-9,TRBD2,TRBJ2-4,TGTGCCAGCAGCTTAATTAATCTCTCTAGCGGTCTAGCCAAAAACATTCAGTACTTC,CASSLINLSSGLAKNIQYF
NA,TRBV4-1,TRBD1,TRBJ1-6,TGCGCCAGCAGCCAGGACAGGGCTTATAATTCACCCCTCCACTTT,CASSQDRAYNSPLHF